Given below is one T cell receptor (beta chain) in context. The J segment lost 4 bases and the V segment lost 5 bases, leaving 8 bases of the junction unmatched. The CDR3 length is 14 residues. The germline CDR1 and CDR2 sequences are SGHVS and FNYEAQ. Sequenced by immunoSEQ multiplex PCR; TCRdb stores in-frame clones only, minus some. The sample contains 36,000 or so clones, about nine tenths of which appear only once. This sample stems from a study of T cell changes during pregnancy in multiple sclerosis. The chain couples TRBV7-6 to TRBJ2-7; 7 bases map to TRBD1. Sequenced material: CD8+ T cells from peripheral blood mononuclear cells, taken in the third trimester of pregnancy. The clonotype originates from a female donor with multiple sclerosis, enrolled in a pregnancy study. CDR3 in amino acids: CASSARDSTYEQYF. CDR3 coding DNA: TGTGCCAGCAGCGCCCGGGACAGTACTTACGAGCAGTACTTC.